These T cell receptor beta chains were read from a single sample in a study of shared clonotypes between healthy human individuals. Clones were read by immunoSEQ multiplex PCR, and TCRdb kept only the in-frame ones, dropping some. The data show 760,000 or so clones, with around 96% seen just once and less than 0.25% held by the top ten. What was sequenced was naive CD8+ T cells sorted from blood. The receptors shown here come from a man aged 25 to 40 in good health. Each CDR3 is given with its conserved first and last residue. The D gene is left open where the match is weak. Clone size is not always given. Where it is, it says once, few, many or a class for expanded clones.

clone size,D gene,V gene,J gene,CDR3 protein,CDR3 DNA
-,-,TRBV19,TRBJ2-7,CASSTGAFSYEQYF,TGTGCCAGTAGTACAGGGGCGTTCTCCTACGAGCAGTACTTC
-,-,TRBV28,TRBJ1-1,CASSLWVVKRGALGTEAFF,TGTGCCAGCAGTTTATGGGTAGTAAAGCGGGGGGCCTTGGGCACTGAAGCTTTCTTT
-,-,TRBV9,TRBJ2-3,CASSVVERTDTQYF,TGTGCCAGCAGCGTAGTGGAAAGGACAGATACGCAGTATTTT
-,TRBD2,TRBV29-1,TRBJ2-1,CSVGGRVSNEQFF,TGCAGCGTTGGCGGGAGGGTTAGCAATGAGCAGTTCTTC
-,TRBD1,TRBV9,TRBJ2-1,CASSVGVGGSSYNEQFF,TGTGCCAGCAGCGTAGGTGTAGGGGGCAGCTCCTACAATGAGCAGTTCTTC
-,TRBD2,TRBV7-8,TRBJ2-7,CASSLLPLSGRVWEQYF,TGTGCCAGCAGCCTACTACCGCTTAGCGGGAGGGTTTGGGAGCAGTACTTC
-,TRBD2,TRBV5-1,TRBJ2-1,CASSLGSSGYNEQFF,TGCGCCAGCAGCTTGGGGTCTAGCGGGTACAATGAGCAGTTCTTC
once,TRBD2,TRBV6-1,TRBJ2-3,CASSGTSVFSSTDTQYF,TGTGCCAGCAGTGGGACTAGCGTCTTTTCTAGCACAGATACGCAGTATTTT
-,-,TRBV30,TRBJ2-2,CAWDEGVTGELFF,TGTGCCTGGGACGAAGGGGTAACCGGGGAGCTGTTTTTT
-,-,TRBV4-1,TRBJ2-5,CASSQETAQETQYF,TGCGCCAGCAGCCAAGAAACAGCCCAAGAGACCCAGTACTTC
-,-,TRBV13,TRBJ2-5,CASSFEAGETQYF,TGTGCCAGCAGCTTCGAGGCTGGGGAGACCCAGTACTTC
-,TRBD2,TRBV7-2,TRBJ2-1,CASSPSGRPYNEQFF,TGTGCCAGCAGCCCGAGCGGGAGGCCCTACAATGAGCAGTTCTTC
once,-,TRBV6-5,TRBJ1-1,CASSYGTNTEAFF,TGTGCCAGCAGTTACGGCACTAACACTGAAGCTTTCTTT
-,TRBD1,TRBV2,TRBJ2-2,CASTDRVGGELFF,TGTGCCAGCACAGACAGGGTTGGCGGGGAGCTGTTTTTT
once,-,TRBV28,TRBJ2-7,CASSLQGTYEQYF,TGTGCCAGCAGTTTACAGGGGACATACGAGCAGTACTTC
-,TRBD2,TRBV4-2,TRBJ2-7,CASSLGGVEQYF,TGTGCCAGCAGCCTCGGGGGGGTAGAGCAGTACTTC
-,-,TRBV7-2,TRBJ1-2,CASSRSHGYTF,TGTGCCAGCAGCCGCTCCCATGGCTACACCTTC
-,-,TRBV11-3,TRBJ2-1,CASSYGTPNEQFF,TGTGCCAGCAGCTACGGGACTCCGAATGAGCAGTTCTTC
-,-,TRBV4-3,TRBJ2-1,CASSQDEIGGTPYYNEQFF,TGCGCCAGCAGCCAAGACGAAATAGGCGGGACCCCTTACTACAATGAGCAGTTCTTC
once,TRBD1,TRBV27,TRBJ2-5,CASKRRDRVSETQYF,TGTGCCAGCAAACGCCGGGACAGAGTATCGGAGACCCAGTACTTC
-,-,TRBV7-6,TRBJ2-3,CASSLAYGGQTDTQYF,TGTGCCAGCAGCTTAGCTTACGGGGGTCAGACAGATACGCAGTATTTT
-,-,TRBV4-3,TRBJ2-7,CASSLSSGPRYEQYF,TGCGCCAGCAGCTTAAGCAGCGGGCCCAGGTACGAGCAGTACTTC
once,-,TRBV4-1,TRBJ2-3,CASSQVADTDTQYF,TGCGCCAGCAGCCAAGTTGCGGACACAGATACGCAGTATTTT
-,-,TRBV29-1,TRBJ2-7,CSVEDLGDSYEQYF,TGCAGCGTTGAAGATCTTGGGGATTCCTACGAGCAGTACTTC
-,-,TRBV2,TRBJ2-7,CASKGKPYEQYF,TGTGCCAGCAAGGGTAAACCCTACGAGCAGTACTTC
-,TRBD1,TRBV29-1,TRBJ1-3,CSVEEGGGQTGNTIYF,TGCAGCGTTGAAGAAGGAGGGGGCCAGACTGGAAACACCATATATTTT
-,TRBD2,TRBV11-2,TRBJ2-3,CASSLVPTSGRTDTQYF,TGTGCCAGCAGCTTAGTCCCGACTAGCGGGAGGACAGATACGCAGTATTTT
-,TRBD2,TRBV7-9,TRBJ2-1,CASSPLTGTSGVHEQFF,TGTGCCAGCAGCCCATTAACCGGGACTAGCGGTGTTCATGAGCAGTTCTTC
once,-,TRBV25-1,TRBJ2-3,CASSVGLRSTDTQYF,TGTGCCAGCAGTGTGGGACTCAGAAGCACAGATACGCAGTATTTT
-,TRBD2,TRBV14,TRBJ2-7,CASSGTSESYEQYF,TGTGCCAGCAGCGGGACTAGCGAGTCCTACGAGCAGTACTTC
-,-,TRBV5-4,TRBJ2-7,CASSPENPREQYF,TGTGCCAGCAGCCCGGAGAACCCCCGCGAGCAGTACTTC
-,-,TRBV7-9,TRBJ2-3,CASSLVGESTDTQYF,TGTGCCAGCAGCTTAGTCGGGGAGAGCACAGATACGCAGTATTTT
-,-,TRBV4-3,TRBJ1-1,CASSQDHWNTEAFF,TGCGCCAGCAGCCAAGACCACTGGAACACTGAAGCTTTCTTT
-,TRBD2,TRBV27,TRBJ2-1,CASSLDGGLAGGEQFF,TGTGCCAGCAGTTTAGACGGCGGTTTAGCGGGAGGGGAGCAGTTCTTC
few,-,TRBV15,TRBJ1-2,CATSRGYGYTF,TGTGCCACCAGTAGGGGCTATGGCTACACCTTC
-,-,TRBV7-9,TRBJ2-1,CASSSASRWNEQFF,TGTGCCAGCAGCTCAGCCTCGAGATGGAATGAGCAGTTCTTC
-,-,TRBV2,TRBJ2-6,CATRVGAGANVLTF,TGTGCCACCCGTGTGGGGGCTGGGGCCAACGTCCTGACTTTC
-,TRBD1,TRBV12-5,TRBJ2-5,CASGSYLTGGVETQYF,TGTGCTAGTGGTTCCTATTTGACAGGGGGCGTTGAGACCCAGTACTTC
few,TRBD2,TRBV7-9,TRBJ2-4,CASTRTGGRNIQYF,TGTGCCAGCACCCGAACGGGGGGGAGAAACATTCAGTACTTC
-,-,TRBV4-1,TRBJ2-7,CASSRLWGDGSYEQYF,TGCGCCAGCAGCCGCCTGTGGGGGGATGGATCCTACGAGCAGTACTTC
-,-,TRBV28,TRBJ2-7,CASGVSGLGNYEQYF,TGTGCCAGCGGGGTATCAGGTTTAGGGAACTACGAGCAGTACTTC
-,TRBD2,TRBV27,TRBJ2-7,CASSRSRLASVYEQYF,TGTGCCAGCAGCCGATCGAGACTAGCTTCTGTCTACGAGCAGTACTTC
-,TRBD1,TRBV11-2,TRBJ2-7,CASSTNRGWDEQYF,TGTGCCAGCAGCACAAACAGGGGTTGGGACGAGCAGTACTTC
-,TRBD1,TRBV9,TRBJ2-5,CASSVGGTEQETQYF,TGTGCCAGCAGCGTAGGAGGGACAGAGCAAGAGACCCAGTACTTC
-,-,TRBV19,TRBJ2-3,CASSIGSGYTDTQYF,TGTGCCAGTAGTATAGGAAGTGGATACACAGATACGCAGTATTTT
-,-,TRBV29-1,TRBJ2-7,CSVTDSGYEQYF,TGCAGCGTTACAGACAGCGGCTACGAGCAGTACTTC
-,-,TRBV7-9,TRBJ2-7,CASSSYPGGEQYF,TGTGCCAGCAGCTCCTACCCCGGGGGTGAGCAGTACTTC
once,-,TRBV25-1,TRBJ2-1,CASSDLGRGKYNEQFF,TGTGCCAGCAGTGATTTGGGCAGGGGAAAGTACAATGAGCAGTTCTTC
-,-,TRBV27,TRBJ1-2,CASRSGNRADLGYTF,TGTGCCAGCAGATCTGGGAACAGGGCGGACCTAGGCTACACCTTC
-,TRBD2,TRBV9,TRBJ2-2,CASSAGGLNTGELFF,TGTGCCAGCAGCGCTGGGGGACTAAACACCGGGGAGCTGTTTTTT
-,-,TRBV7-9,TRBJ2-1,CASSAQGEQFF,TGTGCCAGCAGCGCCCAAGGAGAGCAGTTCTTC